A single sample is the source of the 8 T cell receptor beta chains below, sequenced in a study of T-cell memory formation after mild COVID-19. TCRdb re-called the 5' RACE reads with MiXCR, one entry per CDR3 protein. This sample has 550,000 to 700,000 distinct CDR3 sequences, with roughly 18% found just once. Material: PBMCs or a T cell subset sorted from them (not recorded which). The receptors were gathered from an adult woman who had mild COVID-19 (a few samples of this study predate the infection). Cell type and time point are not known.

The J gene is TRBJ1-5, the V gene TRBV7-2; D is ambiguous. The germline CDR1 and CDR2 sequences are SGHTA and FQGNSA. The CDR3 is 15 residues long. The V end lost 5 bases, the J end lost 1 base, and 12 bases lay between the germline ends. Here the CDR3 reads CASSAGECSNQPQHF. DNA for the CDR3: TGTGCCAGCAGCGCCGGTGAATGCAGCAATCAGCCCCAGCATTTT.

This clonotype has a handful of counts. CDR3 protein: CASSVGGLAGSETQYF. CDR3 coding DNA: TGTGCCAGCAGCGTAGGTGGACTAGCGGGATCTGAGACCCAGTACTTC. The chain uses TRBV9 and TRBJ2-5; 12 positions agree with TRBD2. This CDR3 has 16 residues. The V segment lost 0 bases and the J segment 5 bases; nucleotides outside the gene matches: 5. Germline lookup yields CDR1 SGDLS and CDR2 YYNGEE. Looking up the rest from reference TRBV9 and TRBJ2-5 gives the full variable domain: DSGVTQTPKHLITATGQRVTLRCSPRSGDLSVYWYQQSLDQGLQFLIQYYNGEERAKGNILERFSAQQFPDLHSELNLSSLELGDSALYFCASSVGGLAGSETQYFGPGTRLLVL.

There are a few counts of this clonotype. The DNA of the CDR3 is TGTGCCAGCGGGCTCTCTGGAAACACCATATATTTT. Its translation is CASGLSGNTIYF. This chain uses TRBV6-4 with TRBJ1-3; D uncertain. CDR3 length: 12 residues. Deletions cut 8 bases from V and 0 bases from J, with 5 bases between. Germline assignment: CDR1 MRHNA and CDR2 SNTAGT.

This clonotype came up a few times. The J gene is TRBJ2-5, the V gene TRBV2; D gene ambiguous. Trimming took off 7 bases at V and 7 bases at J, with 19 bases between the two ends. There are 14 residues in the CDR3. Germline V CDR1 and CDR2: SNHLY, FYNNEI. The CDR3 DNA reads as TGTGCCAGCACCACGTTGACAAGTTTGGGGACCCAGTACTTC. Its protein product is CASTTLTSLGTQYF.

V and J are TRBV19 and TRBJ2-1; the D gene is possibly TRBD2 (6 bases). CDR1 and CDR2 from the germline V gene are LNHDA and SQIVND (reference sequence). Trimming left V 5 bases short and J 4 bases short, with 12 bases between. CDR3 length: 14 residues. The CDR3 region has the DNA TGTGCCAGTAGTTTTGGCGGGGAATACAATGAGCAGTTCTTC. This encodes CASSFGGEYNEQFF.

This chain joins TRBV5-1 and TRBJ2-7, with unresolved D. This CDR3 contains 12 residues. Looked up from germline, CDR1 is SGHRS and CDR2 is YFSETQ. Trimming left V 4 bases short and J 6 bases short, with 11 bases between. The DNA for the CDR3 is TGCGCCAGCAGCACCAACTTCGGCGAGCAGTACTTC. Its protein is CASSTNFGEQYF.

V usage is TRBV5-1 and J usage is TRBJ2-2; TRBD2 aligns across 10 bases. Looked up from germline, CDR1 is SGHRS and CDR2 is YFSETQ. V lost 4 bases, J lost 0 bases, and 3 bases stayed unmatched. CDR3 size: 16 residues. The CDR3 here is CASSRTSGTNTGELFF. In DNA, the CDR3 is TGCGCCAGCAGCCGCACTAGCGGGACGAACACCGGGGAGCTGTTTTTT.

This chain connects TRBV14 to TRBJ1-1, with 7 bases that match TRBD1. The trim removed 0 bases at V and 3 bases at J, leaving 7 bases unmatched. The CDR3 contains 16 residues. Germline V gene data show CDR1 as SGHDN and CDR2 as FVKESK. CDR3 in DNA: TGTGCCAGCAGCCAAGATAAGGGGGCTGTGTACACTGAAGCTTTCTTT. This translates into CASSQDKGAVYTEAFF.